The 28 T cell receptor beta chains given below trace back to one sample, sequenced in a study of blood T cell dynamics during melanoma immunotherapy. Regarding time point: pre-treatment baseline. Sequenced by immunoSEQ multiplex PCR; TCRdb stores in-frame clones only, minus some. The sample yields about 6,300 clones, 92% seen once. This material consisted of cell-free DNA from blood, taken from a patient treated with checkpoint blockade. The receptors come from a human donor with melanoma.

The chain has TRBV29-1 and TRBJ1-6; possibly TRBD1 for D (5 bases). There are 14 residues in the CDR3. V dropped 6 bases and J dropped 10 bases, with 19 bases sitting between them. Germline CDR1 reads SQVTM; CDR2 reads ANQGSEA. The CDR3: CSVAQGGSGSPLHF. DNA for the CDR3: TGCAGCGTCGCCCAGGGAGGGTCAGGATCACCCCTCCACTTT.

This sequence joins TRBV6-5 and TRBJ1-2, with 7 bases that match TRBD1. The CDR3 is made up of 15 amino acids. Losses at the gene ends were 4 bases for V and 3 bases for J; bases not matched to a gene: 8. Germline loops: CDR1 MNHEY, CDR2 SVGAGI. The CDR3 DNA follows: TGTGCCAGCAGTTCCCCGGGACAGAACCACTATGGCTACACCTTC. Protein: CASSSPGQNHYGYTF.

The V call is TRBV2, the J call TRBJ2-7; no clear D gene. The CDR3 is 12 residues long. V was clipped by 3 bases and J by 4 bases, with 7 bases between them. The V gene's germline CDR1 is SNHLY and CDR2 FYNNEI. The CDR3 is CASSEFGYEQYF. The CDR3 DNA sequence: TGTGCCAGCAGTGAGTTTGGATACGAGCAGTACTTC.

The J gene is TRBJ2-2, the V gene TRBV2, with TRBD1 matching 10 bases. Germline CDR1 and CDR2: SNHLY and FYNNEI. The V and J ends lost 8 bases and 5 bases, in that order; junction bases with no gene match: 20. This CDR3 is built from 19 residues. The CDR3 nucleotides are TGTGCCAGCCAGGGAAACAGGGGGACAGGGGAACTGGGGACCGGGGAGCTGTTTTTT. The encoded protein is CASQGNRGTGELGTGELFF.

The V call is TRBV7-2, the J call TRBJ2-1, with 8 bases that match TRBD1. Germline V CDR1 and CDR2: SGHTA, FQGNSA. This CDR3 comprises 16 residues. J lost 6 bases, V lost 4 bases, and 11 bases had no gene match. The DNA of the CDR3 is TGTGCCAGCAGCTCGCCCTCCGGACAGGGAGCCAATGAGCAGTTCTTC. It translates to CASSSPSGQGANEQFF.

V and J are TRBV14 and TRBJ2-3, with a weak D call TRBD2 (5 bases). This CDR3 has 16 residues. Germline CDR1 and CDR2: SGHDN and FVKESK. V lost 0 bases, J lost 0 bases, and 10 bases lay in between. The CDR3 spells CASSQDRAGSTDTQYF. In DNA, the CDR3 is TGTGCCAGCAGCCAAGATCGCGCGGGTAGCACAGATACGCAGTATTTT.

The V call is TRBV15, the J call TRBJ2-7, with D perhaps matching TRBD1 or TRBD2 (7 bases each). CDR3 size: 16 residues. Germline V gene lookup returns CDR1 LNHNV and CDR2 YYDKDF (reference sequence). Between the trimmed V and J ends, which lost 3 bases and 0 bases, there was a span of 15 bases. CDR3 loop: CATSSGEGATSYEQYF. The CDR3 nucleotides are TGTGCCACCAGCAGTGGGGAGGGGGCCACCTCCTACGAGCAGTACTTC.

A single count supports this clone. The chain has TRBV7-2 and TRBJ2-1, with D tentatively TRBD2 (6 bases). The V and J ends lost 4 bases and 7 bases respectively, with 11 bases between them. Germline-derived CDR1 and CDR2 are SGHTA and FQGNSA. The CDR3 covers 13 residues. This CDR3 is CASSSLTRNEQFF. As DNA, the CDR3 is TGTGCCAGCAGCTCCCTGACTAGAAATGAGCAGTTCTTC.

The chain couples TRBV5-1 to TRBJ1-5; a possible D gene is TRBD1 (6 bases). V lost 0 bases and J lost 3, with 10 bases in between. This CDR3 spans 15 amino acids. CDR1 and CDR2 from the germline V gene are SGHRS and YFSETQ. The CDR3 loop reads CASSLGGGYNQPQHF. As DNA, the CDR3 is TGCGCCAGCAGCTTGGGCGGGGGCTACAATCAGCCCCAGCATTTT.

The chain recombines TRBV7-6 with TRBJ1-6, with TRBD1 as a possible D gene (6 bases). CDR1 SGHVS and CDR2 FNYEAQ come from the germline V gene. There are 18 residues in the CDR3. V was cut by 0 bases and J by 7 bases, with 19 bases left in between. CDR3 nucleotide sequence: TGTGCCAGCAGCTTAGCTGCAGGGGATTCGTATGCGAATTCACCCCTCCACTTT. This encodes CASSLAAGDSYANSPLHF.

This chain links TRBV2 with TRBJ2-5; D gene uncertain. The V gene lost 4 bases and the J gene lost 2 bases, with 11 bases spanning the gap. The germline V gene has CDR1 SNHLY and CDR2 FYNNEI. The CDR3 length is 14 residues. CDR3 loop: CASSGVLIQETQYF. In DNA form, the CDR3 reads TGTGCCAGCAGTGGAGTACTAATTCAAGAGACCCAGTACTTC.

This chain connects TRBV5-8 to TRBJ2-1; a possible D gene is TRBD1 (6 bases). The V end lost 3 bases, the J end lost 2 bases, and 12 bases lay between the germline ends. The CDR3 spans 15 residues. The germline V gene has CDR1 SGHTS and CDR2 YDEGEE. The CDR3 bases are TGTGCCAGCAGCTCCCGGGGACAAGCCTACAATGAGCAGTTCTTC. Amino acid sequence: CASSSRGQAYNEQFF.

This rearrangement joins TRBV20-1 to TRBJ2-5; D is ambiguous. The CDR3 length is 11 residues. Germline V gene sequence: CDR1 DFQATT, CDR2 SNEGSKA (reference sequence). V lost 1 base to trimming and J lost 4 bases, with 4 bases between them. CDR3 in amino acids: CSARVRETQYF. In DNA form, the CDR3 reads TGCAGTGCTAGAGTTCGAGAGACCCAGTACTTC.

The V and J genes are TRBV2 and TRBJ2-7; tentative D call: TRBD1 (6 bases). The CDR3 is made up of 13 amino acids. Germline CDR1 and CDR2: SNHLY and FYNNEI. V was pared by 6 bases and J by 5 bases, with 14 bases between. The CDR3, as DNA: TGTGCCAGCAGCGGGGTACAGGGTGACGAGCAGTACTTC. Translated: CASSGVQGDEQYF.

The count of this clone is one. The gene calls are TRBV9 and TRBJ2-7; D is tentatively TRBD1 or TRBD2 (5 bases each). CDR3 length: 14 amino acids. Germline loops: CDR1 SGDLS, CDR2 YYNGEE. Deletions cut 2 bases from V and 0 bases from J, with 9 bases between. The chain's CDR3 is CASSVGAISYEQYF. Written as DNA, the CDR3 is TGTGCCAGCAGCGTCGGGGCCATCTCCTACGAGCAGTACTTC.

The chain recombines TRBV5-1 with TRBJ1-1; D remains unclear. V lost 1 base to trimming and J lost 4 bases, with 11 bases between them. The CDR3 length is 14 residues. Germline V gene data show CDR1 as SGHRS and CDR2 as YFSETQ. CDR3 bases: TGCGCCAGCAGCTTGCTGAGGATGTCCACTGAAGCTTTCTTT. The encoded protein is CASSLLRMSTEAFF. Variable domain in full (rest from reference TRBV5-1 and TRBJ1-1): KAGVTQTPRYLIKTRGQQVTLSCSPISGHRSVSWYQQTPGQGLQFLFEYFSETQRNKGNFPGRFSGRQFSNSRSEMNVSTLELGDSALYLCASSLLRMSTEAFFGQGTRLTVV.

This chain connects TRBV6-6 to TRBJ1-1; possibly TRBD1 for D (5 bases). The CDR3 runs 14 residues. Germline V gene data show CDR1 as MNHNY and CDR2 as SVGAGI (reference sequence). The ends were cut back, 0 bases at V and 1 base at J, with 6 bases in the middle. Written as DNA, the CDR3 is TGTGCCAGCAGTTACTCGGGGGGGAACACTGAAGCTTTCTTT. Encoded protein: CASSYSGGNTEAFF.

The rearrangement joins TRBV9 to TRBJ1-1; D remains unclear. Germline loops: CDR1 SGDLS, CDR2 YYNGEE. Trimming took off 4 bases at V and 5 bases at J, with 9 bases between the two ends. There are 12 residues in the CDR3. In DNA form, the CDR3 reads TGTGCCAGCAGCTCGACGGGGACTGAAGCTTTCTTT. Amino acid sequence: CASSSTGTEAFF.

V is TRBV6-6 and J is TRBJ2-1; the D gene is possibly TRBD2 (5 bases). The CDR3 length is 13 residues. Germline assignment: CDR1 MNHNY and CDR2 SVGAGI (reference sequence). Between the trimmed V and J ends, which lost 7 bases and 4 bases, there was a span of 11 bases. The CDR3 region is CASTTLAYNEQFF. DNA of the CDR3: TGTGCCAGCACAACTCTAGCTTACAATGAGCAGTTCTTC.

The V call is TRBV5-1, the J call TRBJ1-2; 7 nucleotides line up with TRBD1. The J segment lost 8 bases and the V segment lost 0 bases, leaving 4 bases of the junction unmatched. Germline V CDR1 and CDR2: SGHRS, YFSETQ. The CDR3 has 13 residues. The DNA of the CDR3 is TGCGCCAGCAGCTTGGCCACAGGGGCAGGCTACACCTTC. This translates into CASSLATGAGYTF. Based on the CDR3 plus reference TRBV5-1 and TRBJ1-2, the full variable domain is KAGVTQTPRYLIKTRGQQVTLSCSPISGHRSVSWYQQTPGQGLQFLFEYFSETQRNKGNFPGRFSGRQFSNSRSEMNVSTLELGDSALYLCASSLATGAGYTFGSGTRLTVV.

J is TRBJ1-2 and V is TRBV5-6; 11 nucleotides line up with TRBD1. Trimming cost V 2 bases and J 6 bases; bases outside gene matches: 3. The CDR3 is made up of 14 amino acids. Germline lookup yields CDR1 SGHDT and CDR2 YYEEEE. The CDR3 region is CASSFLDRGHGYTF. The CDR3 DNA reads TGTGCCAGCAGCTTCTTGGACAGGGGGCATGGCTACACCTTC.

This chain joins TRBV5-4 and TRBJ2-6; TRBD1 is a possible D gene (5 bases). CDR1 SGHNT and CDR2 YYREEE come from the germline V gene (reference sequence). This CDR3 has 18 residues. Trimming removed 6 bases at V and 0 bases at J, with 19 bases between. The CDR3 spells CASIGAAAPSSGANVLTF. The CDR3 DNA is TGTGCCAGCATTGGGGCGGCAGCCCCGAGCTCTGGGGCCAACGTCCTGACTTTC.

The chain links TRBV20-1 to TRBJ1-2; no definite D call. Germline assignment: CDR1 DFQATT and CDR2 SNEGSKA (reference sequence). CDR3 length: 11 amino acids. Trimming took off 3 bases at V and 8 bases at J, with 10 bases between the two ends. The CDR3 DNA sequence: TGCAGTGCTAGTGGAGGAGGGGGCTACACCTTC. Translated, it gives CSASGGGGYTF.

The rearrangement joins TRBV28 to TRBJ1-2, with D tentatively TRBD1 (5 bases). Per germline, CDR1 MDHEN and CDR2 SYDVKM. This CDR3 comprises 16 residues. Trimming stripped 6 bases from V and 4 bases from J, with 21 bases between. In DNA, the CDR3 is TGTGCCAGCAGCCTCCTCGCACCGGGCGGGGGCTATGGCTACACCTTC. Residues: CASSLLAPGGGYGYTF.

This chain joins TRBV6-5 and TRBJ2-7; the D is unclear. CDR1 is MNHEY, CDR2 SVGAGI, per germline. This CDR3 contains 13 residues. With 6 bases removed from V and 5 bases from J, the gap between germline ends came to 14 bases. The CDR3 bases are TGTGCCAGCAGAGCCTACCTAACCAACGAGCAGTACTTC. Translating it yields CASRAYLTNEQYF.

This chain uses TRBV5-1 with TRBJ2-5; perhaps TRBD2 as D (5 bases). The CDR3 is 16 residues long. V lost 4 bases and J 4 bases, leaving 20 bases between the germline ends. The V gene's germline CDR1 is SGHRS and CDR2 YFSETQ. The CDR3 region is CASSKNRGSLGETQYF. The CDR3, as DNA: TGCGCCAGCAGCAAAAACCGCGGGTCGCTGGGAGAGACCCAGTACTTC.

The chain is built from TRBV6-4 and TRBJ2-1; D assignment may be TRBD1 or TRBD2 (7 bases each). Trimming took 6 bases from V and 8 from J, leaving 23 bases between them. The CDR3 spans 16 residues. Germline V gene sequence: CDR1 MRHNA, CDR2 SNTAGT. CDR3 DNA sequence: TGTGCCAGCAGCCGAACAGGGGCGGGGGCCACCGATGAGCAGTTCTTC. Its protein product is CASSRTGAGATDEQFF.

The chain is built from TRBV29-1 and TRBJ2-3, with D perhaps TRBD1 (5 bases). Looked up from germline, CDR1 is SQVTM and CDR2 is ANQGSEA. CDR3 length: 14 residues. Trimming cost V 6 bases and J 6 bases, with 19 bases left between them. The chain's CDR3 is CSVKIGSGRDTQYF. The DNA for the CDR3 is TGCAGCGTCAAAATTGGATCAGGGCGGGATACGCAGTATTTT.